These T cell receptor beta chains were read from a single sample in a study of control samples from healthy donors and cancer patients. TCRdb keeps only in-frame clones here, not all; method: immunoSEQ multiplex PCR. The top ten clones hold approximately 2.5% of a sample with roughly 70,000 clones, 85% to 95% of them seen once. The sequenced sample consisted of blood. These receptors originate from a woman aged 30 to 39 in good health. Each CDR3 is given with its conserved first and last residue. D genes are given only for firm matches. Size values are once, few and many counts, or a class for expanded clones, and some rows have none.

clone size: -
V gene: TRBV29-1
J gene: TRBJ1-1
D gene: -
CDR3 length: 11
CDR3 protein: CSVVKAAEAFF
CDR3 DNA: TGCAGCGTTGTGAAAGCGGCTGAAGCTTTCTTT

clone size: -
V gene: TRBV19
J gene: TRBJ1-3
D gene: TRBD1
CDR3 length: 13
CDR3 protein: CASNRGSGNTIYF
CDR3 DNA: TGTGCCAGTAACAGGGGCTCTGGAAACACCATATATTTT

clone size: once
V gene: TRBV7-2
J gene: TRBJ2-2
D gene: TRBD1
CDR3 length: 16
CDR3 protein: CASSPRTGIVTGELFF
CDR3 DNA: TGTGCCAGCAGCCCGAGGACAGGGATCGTCACCGGGGAGCTGTTTTTT

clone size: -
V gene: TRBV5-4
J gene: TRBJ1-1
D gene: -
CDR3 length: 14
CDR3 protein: CASSLARANTEAFF
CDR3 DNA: TGTGCCAGCAGCTTGGCCCGGGCTAACACTGAAGCTTTCTTT

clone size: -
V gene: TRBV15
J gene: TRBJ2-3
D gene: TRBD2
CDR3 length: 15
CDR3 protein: CATSRDQRGADTQYF
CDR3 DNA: TGTGCCACCAGCAGAGATCAGCGGGGGGCAGATACGCAGTATTTT

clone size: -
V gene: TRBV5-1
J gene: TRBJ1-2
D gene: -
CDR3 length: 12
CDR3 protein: CASSLGQTGYTF
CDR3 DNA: TGCGCCAGCAGCTTGGGGCAGACGGGCTACACCTTC

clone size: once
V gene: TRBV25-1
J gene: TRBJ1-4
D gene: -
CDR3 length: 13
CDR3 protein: CASSPGLWGKLFF
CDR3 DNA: TGTGCCAGCAGTCCGGGGCTTTGGGGAAAACTGTTTTTT

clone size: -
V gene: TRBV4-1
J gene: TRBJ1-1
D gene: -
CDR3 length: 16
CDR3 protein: CASSQEYGRLNTEAFF
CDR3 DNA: TGCGCCAGCAGCCAAGAATACGGACGGCTGAACACTGAAGCTTTCTTT

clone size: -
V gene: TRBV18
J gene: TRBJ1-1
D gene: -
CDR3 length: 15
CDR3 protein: CASSPPGGGVTEAFF
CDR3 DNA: TGTGCCAGCTCACCACCGGGCGGGGGCGTAACTGAAGCTTTCTTT

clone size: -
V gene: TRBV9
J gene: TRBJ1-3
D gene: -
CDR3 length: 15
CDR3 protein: CASSVQPTGGNTIYF
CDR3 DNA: TGTGCCAGCAGCGTCCAGCCGACCGGCGGAAACACCATATATTTT

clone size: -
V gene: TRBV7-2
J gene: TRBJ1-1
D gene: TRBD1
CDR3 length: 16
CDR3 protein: CASSPIRTGPNTEAFF
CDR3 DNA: TGTGCCAGCAGCCCTATCCGGACAGGGCCGAACACTGAAGCTTTCTTT

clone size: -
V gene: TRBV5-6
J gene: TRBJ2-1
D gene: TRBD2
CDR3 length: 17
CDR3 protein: CARRGRGGGAWYNEQFF
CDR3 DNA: TGCGCCCGCCGGGGCCGCGGCGGGGGGGCCTGGTACAATGAGCAGTTCTTC

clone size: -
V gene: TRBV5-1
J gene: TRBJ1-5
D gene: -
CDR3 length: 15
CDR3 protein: CASSLAGALGQPQHF
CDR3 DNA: TGCGCCAGCAGCTTGGCCGGGGCGTTGGGTCAGCCCCAGCATTTT

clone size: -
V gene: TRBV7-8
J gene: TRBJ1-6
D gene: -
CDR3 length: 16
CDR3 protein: CASSLWSPSYNSPLHF
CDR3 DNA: TGTGCCAGCAGCTTATGGTCACCATCCTATAATTCACCCCTCCACTTT

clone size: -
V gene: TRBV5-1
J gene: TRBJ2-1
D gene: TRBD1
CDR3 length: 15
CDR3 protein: CASSFEGTDYNEQFF
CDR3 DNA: TGCGCCAGCAGCTTTGAAGGGACAGATTACAATGAGCAGTTCTTC

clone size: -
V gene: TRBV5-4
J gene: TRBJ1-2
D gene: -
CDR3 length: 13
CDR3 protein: CASSLRGQDGYTF
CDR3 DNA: TGTGCCAGCAGCTTACGGGGACAAGATGGCTACACCTTC

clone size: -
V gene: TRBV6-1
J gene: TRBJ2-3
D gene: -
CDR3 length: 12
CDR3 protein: CASSETADTQYF
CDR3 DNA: TGTGCCAGCAGTGAGACAGCAGATACGCAGTATTTT

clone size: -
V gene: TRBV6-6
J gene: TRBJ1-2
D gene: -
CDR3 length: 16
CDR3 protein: CASSSTGRQEGYGYTF
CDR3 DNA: TGTGCCAGCAGCTCAACGGGGAGACAGGAAGGCTATGGCTACACCTTC

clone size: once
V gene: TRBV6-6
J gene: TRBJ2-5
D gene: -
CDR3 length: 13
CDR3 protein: CASSFGEGETQYF
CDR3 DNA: TGTGCCAGCAGTTTCGGGGAAGGGGAGACCCAGTACTTC

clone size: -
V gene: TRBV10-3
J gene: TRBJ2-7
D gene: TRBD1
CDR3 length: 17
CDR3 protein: CAISESFPGQDSYEQYF
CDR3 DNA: TGTGCCATCAGTGAGTCGTTCCCGGGACAGGATTCCTACGAGCAGTACTTC

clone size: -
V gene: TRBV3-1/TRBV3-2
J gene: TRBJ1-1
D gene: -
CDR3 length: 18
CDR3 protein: CASSQEVVFYRVNTEAFF
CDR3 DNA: TGTGCCAGCAGCCAAGAAGTTGTGTTTTACAGAGTCAACACTGAAGCTTTCTTT

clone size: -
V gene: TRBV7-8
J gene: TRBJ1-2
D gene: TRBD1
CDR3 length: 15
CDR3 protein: CASSSPGQGSYGYTF
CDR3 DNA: TGTGCCAGCAGCAGCCCGGGACAGGGGTCCTATGGCTACACCTTC

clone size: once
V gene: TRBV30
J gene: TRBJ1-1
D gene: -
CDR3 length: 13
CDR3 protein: CAWTYVASTEAFF
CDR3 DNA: TGTGCCTGGACCTACGTAGCTTCGACTGAAGCTTTCTTT

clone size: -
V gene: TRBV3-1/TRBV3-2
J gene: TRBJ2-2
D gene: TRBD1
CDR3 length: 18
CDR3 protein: CASSQLGQGGAATGELFF
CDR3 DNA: TGTGCCAGCAGCCAACTAGGACAGGGCGGAGCGGCCACCGGGGAGCTGTTTTTT

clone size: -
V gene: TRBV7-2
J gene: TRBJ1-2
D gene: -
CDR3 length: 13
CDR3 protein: CASRESGEAGYTF
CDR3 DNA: TGTGCCAGCAGGGAAAGCGGGGAGGCTGGCTACACCTTC

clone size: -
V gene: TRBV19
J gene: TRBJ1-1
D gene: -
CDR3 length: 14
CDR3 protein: CASSDGGMNTEAFF
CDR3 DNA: TGTGCCAGTAGTGACGGGGGTATGAACACTGAAGCTTTCTTT

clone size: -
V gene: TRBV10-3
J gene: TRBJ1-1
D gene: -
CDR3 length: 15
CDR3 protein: CAISEGVSIGTEAFF
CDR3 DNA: TGTGCCATCAGTGAGGGGGTCTCCATAGGCACTGAAGCTTTCTTT

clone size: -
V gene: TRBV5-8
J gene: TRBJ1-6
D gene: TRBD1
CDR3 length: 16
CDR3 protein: CASSLGIGQGSSPLHF
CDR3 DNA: TGTGCCAGCAGCTTGGGAATTGGACAGGGGAGTTCACCCCTCCACTTT

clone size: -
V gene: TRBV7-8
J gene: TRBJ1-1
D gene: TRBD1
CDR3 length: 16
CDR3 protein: CASSYTFDRENTEAFF
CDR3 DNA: TGTGCCAGCAGCTATACCTTCGACAGGGAGAACACTGAAGCTTTCTTT

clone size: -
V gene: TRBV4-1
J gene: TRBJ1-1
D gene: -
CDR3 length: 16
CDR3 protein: CASSQELRGGLAEAFF
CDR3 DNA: TGCGCCAGCAGCCAAGAATTGAGGGGGGGATTGGCTGAAGCTTTCTTT

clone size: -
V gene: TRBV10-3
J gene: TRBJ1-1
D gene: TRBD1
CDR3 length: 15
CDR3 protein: CAISEPFAGGTEAFF
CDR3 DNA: TGTGCCATCAGTGAGCCGTTTGCAGGGGGGACTGAAGCTTTCTTT

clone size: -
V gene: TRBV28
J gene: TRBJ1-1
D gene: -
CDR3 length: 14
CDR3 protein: CASRSLRKNTEAFF
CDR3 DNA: TGTGCCAGCAGGAGCCTGAGGAAGAACACTGAAGCTTTCTTT

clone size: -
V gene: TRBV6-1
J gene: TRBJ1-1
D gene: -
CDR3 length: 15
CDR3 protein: CASSEAQGGIPEAFF
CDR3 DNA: TGTGCCAGCAGTGAAGCACAGGGCGGTATCCCTGAAGCTTTCTTT

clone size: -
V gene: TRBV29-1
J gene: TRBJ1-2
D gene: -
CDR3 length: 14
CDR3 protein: CSVEGAGANYGYTF
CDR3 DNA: TGCAGCGTTGAAGGAGCGGGAGCTAACTATGGCTACACCTTC

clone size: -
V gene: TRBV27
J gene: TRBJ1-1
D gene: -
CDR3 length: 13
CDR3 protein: CASSPRLGTEAFF
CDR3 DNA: TGTGCCAGCAGCCCCCGCCTCGGGACTGAAGCTTTCTTT

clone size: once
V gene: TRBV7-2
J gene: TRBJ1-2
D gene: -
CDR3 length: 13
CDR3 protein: CASSAGTGYGYTF
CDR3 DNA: TGTGCCAGCAGCGCCGGGACGGGGTATGGCTACACCTTC

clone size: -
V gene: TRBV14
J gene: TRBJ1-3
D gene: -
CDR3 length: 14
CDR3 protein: CASSQGTAGNTIYF
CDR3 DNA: TGTGCCAGCAGCCAAGGGACAGCTGGAAACACCATATATTTT

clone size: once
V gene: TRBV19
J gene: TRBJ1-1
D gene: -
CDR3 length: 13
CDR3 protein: CASTQGTNTEAFF
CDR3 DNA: TGTGCCAGTACCCAAGGGACAAACACTGAAGCTTTCTTT

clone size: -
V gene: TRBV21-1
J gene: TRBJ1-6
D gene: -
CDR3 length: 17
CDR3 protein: CASTQGVGVGDNSPLHF
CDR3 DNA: TGTGCCAGCACTCAGGGGGTGGGAGTTGGGGATAATTCACCCCTCCACTTT

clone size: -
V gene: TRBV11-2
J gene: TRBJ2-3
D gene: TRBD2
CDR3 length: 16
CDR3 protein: CASSPTSGGATDTQYF
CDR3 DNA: TGTGCCAGCAGCCCCACTAGCGGGGGGGCCACAGATACGCAGTATTTT

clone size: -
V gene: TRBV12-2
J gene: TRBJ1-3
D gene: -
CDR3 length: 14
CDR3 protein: CASRSPPGRNTIYF
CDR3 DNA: TGTGCAAGTCGCTCGCCTCCGGGGCGAAACACCATATATTTT

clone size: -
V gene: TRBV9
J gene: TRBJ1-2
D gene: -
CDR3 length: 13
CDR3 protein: CASSVGAGDGYTF
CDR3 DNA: TGTGCCAGCAGCGTCGGGGCAGGAGATGGCTACACCTTC

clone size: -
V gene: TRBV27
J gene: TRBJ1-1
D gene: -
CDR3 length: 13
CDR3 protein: CASSPEAYTEAFF
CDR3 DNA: TGTGCCAGCAGTCCCGAGGCTTACACTGAAGCTTTCTTT